These T cell receptor beta chains were read from a single sample in a study of T cell repertoires in aging, cancer and after chemotherapy. TCRdb used MiXCR to reprocess the multiplex PCR reads, holding one entry per CDR3 protein. The repertoire holds over 6,000 distinct CDR3 sequences, around 33% seen once, with approximately 40% in the top ten. The sequenced sample consisted of blood. The receptors shown here come from a human donor in good health. Each CDR3 is given with its conserved first and last residue. Fields, in order: V gene, clone size, J gene, D gene, CDR3 protein, CDR3 DNA. D genes are given only for firm matches. Expanded clones are given a class, and other clones once, few, many or no size at all.

V gene: TRBV19; clone size: -; J gene: TRBJ1-6; D gene: -; CDR3 protein: CASRPGQIYNSPLHF; CDR3 DNA: TGTGCCAGTAGACCAGGACAGATTTATAATTCACCCCTCCACTTT
V gene: TRBV18; clone size: few; J gene: TRBJ2-1; D gene: -; CDR3 protein: CASSLMGQGSYNEQFF; CDR3 DNA: TGTGCCAGCTCACTCATGGGGCAGGGGAGCTACAATGAGCAGTTCTTC
V gene: TRBV18; clone size: -; J gene: TRBJ2-7; D gene: -; CDR3 protein: CASSPNSYSYEQYF; CDR3 DNA: TGTGCCAGCTCACCAAACAGTTACTCCTACGAGCAGTACTTC
V gene: TRBV28; clone size: few; J gene: TRBJ2-5; D gene: -; CDR3 protein: CASSLGAGIETQYF; CDR3 DNA: TGTGCCAGCAGCCTTGGGGCGGGGATAGAGACCCAGTACTTC
V gene: TRBV5-6; clone size: -; J gene: TRBJ1-2; D gene: TRBD1; CDR3 protein: CASSAGTGVGGNYGYTF; CDR3 DNA: TGCGCCAGCAGTGCCGGGACAGGGGTAGGAGGTAACTATGGCTACACCTTC
V gene: TRBV19; clone size: few; J gene: TRBJ2-6; D gene: TRBD1; CDR3 protein: CASSIGDRVFTGANVLTF; CDR3 DNA: TGTGCCAGTAGTATAGGGGACAGGGTATTTACTGGGGCCAACGTCCTGACTTTC
V gene: TRBV7-9; clone size: -; J gene: TRBJ2-1; D gene: -; CDR3 protein: CASSPADRQDKFF; CDR3 DNA: TGTGCCAGCAGCCCCGCCGACCGACAAGACAAGTTCTTC
V gene: TRBV27; clone size: -; J gene: TRBJ2-3; D gene: -; CDR3 protein: CASSWAGTDTQYF; CDR3 DNA: TGTGCCAGCAGTTGGGCGGGCACAGATACGCAGTATTTT
V gene: TRBV20-1; clone size: -; J gene: TRBJ2-1; D gene: -; CDR3 protein: CSARVSGTRGNEQFF; CDR3 DNA: TGCAGTGCTAGAGTATCGGGGACAAGGGGCAATGAGCAGTTCTTC
V gene: TRBV12-3/TRBV12-4; clone size: -; J gene: TRBJ1-2; D gene: -; CDR3 protein: CASSHGTVYGYTF; CDR3 DNA: TGTGCCAGCAGCCACGGGACGGTCTATGGCTACACCTTC
V gene: TRBV6-1; clone size: -; J gene: TRBJ1-6; D gene: TRBD1; CDR3 protein: CASSVNRGGNSPLHF; CDR3 DNA: TGTGCCAGCAGTGTTAACAGGGGCGGAAATTCACCCCTCCACTTT
V gene: TRBV15; clone size: few; J gene: TRBJ1-6; D gene: TRBD1; CDR3 protein: CATSRGDSAYSPLHF; CDR3 DNA: TGTGCCACCAGCAGAGGGGACAGCGCTTATTCACCCCTCCACTTT